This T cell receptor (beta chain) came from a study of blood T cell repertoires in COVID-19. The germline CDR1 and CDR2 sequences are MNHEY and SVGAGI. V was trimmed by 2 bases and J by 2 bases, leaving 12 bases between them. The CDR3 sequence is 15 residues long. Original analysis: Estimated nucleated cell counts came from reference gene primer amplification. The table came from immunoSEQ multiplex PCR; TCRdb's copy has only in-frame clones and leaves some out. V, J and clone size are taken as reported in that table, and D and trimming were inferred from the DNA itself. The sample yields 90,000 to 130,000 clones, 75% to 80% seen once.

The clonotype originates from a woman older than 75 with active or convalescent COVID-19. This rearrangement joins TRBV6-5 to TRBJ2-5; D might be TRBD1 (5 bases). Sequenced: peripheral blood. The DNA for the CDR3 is TGTGCCAGCAGTTACGGTTTCGGACAACAAGAGACCCAGTACTTC. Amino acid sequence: CASSYGFGQQETQYF.